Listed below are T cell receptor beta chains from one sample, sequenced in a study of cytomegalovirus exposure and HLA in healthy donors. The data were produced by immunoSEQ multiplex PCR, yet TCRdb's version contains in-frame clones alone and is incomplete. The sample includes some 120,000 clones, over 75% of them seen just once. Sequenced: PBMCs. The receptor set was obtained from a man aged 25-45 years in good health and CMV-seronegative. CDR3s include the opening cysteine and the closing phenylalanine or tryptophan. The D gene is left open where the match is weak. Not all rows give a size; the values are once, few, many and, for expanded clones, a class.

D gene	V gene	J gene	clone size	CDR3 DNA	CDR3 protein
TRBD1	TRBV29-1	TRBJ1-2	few	TGCAGCGTCGGACAGGACTATAACTATGGCTACACCTTC	CSVGQDYNYGYTF
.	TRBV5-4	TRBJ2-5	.	TGTGCCAGCAGCCCCAGACAGGGAGGCCAAGAGACCCAGTACTTC	CASSPRQGGQETQYF
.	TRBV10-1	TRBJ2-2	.	TGCGCCAGCAGTGAGGTCAGGGATCCCGGGGAGCTGTTTTTT	CASSEVRDPGELFF
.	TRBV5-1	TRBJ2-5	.	TGCGCCAGCAGTTCCCTCGGGACTGGTCAAGAGACCCAGTACTTC	CASSSLGTGQETQYF
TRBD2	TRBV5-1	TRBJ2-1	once	TGCGCCAGCAGGCCGGGACTAGCGGGGGACAATGAGCAGTTCTTC	CASRPGLAGDNEQFF
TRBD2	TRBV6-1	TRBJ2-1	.	TGTGCCAGCAGTGGTGGGACTAGCGGGGCCAATGAGCAGTTCTTC	CASSGGTSGANEQFF
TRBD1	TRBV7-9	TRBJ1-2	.	TGTGCCAGCAGCCCCCCTCTGGGGGACAGGGGGCGCGAGGAATATGGCTACACCTTC	CASSPPLGDRGREEYGYTF
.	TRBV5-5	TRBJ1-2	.	TGTGCCAGCAGCCACTATTTTGGGGCCCCACCGGATGGCTACACCTTC	CASSHYFGAPPDGYTF
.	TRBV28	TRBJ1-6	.	TGTGCCACCCTTAGGAGCTCCTATAATTCACCCCTCCACTTT	CATLRSSYNSPLHF
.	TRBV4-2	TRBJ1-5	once	TGTGCCAGCAGCCACGGGGGGCTTGATCAGCCCCAGCATTTT	CASSHGGLDQPQHF
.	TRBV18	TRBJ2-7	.	TGTGCCAGCTCACCGATTTCGACGGACAGCACCTACGAGCAGTACTTC	CASSPISTDSTYEQYF
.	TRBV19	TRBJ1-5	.	TGTGCCAGTAGTCCCGAGAGAACCTATAGCAATCAGCCCCAGCATTTT	CASSPERTYSNQPQHF
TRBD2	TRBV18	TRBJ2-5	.	TGTGCCAGCTCACGACGGGGGGGAAAAGAGACCCAGTACTTC	CASSRRGGKETQYF
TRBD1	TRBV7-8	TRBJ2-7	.	TGTGCCAGCTGTCCGGGACAGGGGACCTACGAGCAGTACTTC	CASCPGQGTYEQYF
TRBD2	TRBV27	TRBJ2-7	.	TGTGCCAGCCGGCGGGGGGCGTCCTACGAGCAGTACTTC	CASRRGASYEQYF
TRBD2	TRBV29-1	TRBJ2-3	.	TGCAGCGTTGGGAGAGGGGCTAGCGGAACCACAGATACGCAGTATTTT	CSVGRGASGTTDTQYF
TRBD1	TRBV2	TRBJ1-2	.	TGTGCCAGCAGTAGACAGGGTGATGGGAGCTATGGCTACACCTTC	CASSRQGDGSYGYTF
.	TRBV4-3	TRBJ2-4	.	TGCGCCAGCAGCCAAGCGGGCTCCCAGGGTCCAGGAAACATTCAGTACTTC	CASSQAGSQGPGNIQYF
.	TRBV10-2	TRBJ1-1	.	TGCGCCAGCAGTCTGGGCATGAACACTGAAGCTTTCTTT	CASSLGMNTEAFF
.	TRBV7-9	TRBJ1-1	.	TGTGCCAGCAGCTTAGCGCCGGGGATGAACACTGAAGCTTTCTTT	CASSLAPGMNTEAFF
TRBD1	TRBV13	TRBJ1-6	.	TGTGCCAGCAGCTCCCGACGTGCAGGGGGTAATTCACCCCTCCACTTT	CASSSRRAGGNSPLHF
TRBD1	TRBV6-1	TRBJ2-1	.	TGTGCCAGCAGTGCCCGTCGACAGGGGGTTTACAATGAGCAGTTCTTC	CASSARRQGVYNEQFF